This T cell receptor (beta chain) originates from a study of somatic mutations in cytotoxic T cells in rheumatoid arthritis. Overall study findings and caveats: Antigens targeted by the expanded CD8+ clones were unknown.

This clone has only one observation. Its antigen is currently unknown. The protocol was immunoSEQ multiplex PCR, while the TCRdb copy is restricted to in-frame clones and leaves out a portion. This table has about 29,000 clones, approximately 86% appearing once. V was pared by 2 bases and J by 5 bases, with 7 bases of the junction left unmatched. CDR1 is SEHNR and CDR2 is FQNEAQ in the germline V gene (reference sequence). The CDR3 loop spans 15 amino acids. The sequenced sample was CD8+ T cells sorted from blood. The TCR comes from an adult with rheumatoid arthritis. V is TRBV7-9 and J is TRBJ1-2; 8 positions agree with TRBD1. The CDR3 is CASSLNPGGVYGYTF. DNA for the CDR3: TGTGCCAGCAGCTTAAACCCAGGGGGCGTGTATGGCTACACCTTC.